This TCR beta chain stems from a study of T cell changes during pregnancy in multiple sclerosis. CDR1 SGHAT and CDR2 FQNNGV come from the germline V gene. This CDR3 comprises 15 residues. V was trimmed by 0 bases and J by 0 bases, leaving 5 bases between them. TCRdb's table, derived via immunoSEQ multiplex PCR, lists solely in-frame clones and lacks some. The data contain roughly 38,000 clones, around 93% of them singletons. The source of this sequence is a female donor with multiple sclerosis, enrolled in a pregnancy study. This sequence joins TRBV11-2 and TRBJ1-4; the D is unclear. The specimen was CD8+ T cells from peripheral blood mononuclear cells, collected before pregnancy. The CDR3 nucleotides are TGTGCCAGCAGCTTAGATTTAGCAACTAATGAAAAACTGTTTTTT. This codes for CASSLDLATNEKLFF.